Each of the 29 T cell receptor beta chains below was sequenced from the same sample in a study of blood T cell repertoires in COVID-19. The protocol was immunoSEQ multiplex PCR, while the TCRdb copy is restricted to in-frame clones and leaves out a portion. The sample holds about 180,000 clones; 70% to 80% are singletons and the top ten take approximately 15%. The source material was PBMCs or T cells enriched from blood (not recorded which). The receptors were gathered from a man aged 60 to 69 who had been exposed to COVID-19.

The rearrangement joins TRBV11-2 to TRBJ2-1; the match to TRBD2 covers 8 bases. This CDR3 spans 15 amino acids. Losses at the gene ends were 6 bases for V and 5 bases for J; bases not matched to a gene: 9. CDR1 is SGHAT, CDR2 FQNNGV, per germline. The CDR3 nucleotides read TGTGCCAGCAGAGGACCGGGAGGGACCCACAATGAGCAGTTCTTC. It is translated as CASRGPGGTHNEQFF. The full variable domain, its missing parts supplied by reference TRBV11-2 and TRBJ2-1, is EAGVAQSPRYKIIEKRQSVAFWCNPISGHATLYWYQQILGQGPKLLIQFQNNGVVDDSQLPKDRFSAERLKGVDSTLKIQPAKLEDSAVYLCASRGPGGTHNEQFFGPGTRLTVL.

This clone was picked up a small number of times. The chain joins TRBV5-4 to TRBJ1-1, with TRBD1 matching over 8 bases. Germline trimming cut 5 bases from V and 1 base from J; bases unmatched to any gene: 4. The CDR3 length is 14 residues. Germline CDR1 reads SGHNT; CDR2 reads YYREEE (reference sequence). The CDR3 protein is CASRGTGTNTEAFF. The DNA for the CDR3 is TGTGCCAGCAGGGGGACAGGAACGAACACTGAAGCTTTCTTT.

The V gene is TRBV18, the J gene TRBJ1-1; D is possibly TRBD1 (6 bases). Trimming took 1 base from V and 1 from J, leaving 10 bases between them. Germline lookup yields CDR1 KGHSH and CDR2 LQKENI. CDR3 length: 15 amino acids. The CDR3 sequence: CASSPLGQQNTEAFF. CDR3 nucleotides: TGTGCCAGCTCACCACTAGGACAGCAGAACACTGAAGCTTTCTTT. The full variable domain, with the rest looked up from reference TRBV18 and TRBJ1-1, is NAGVMQNPRHLVRRRGQEARLRCSPMKGHSHVYWYRQLPEEGLKFMVYLQKENIIDESGMPKERFSAEFPKEGPSILRIQQVVRGDSAAYFCASSPLGQQNTEAFFGQGTRLTVV.

The V call is TRBV6-1, the J call TRBJ1-2, with D possibly TRBD1 on 5 matching bases. Germline CDR1 and CDR2: MNHNS and SASEGT. The V and J ends lost 5 bases and 0 bases respectively, with 10 bases between them. The CDR3 has 14 residues. Here the CDR3 DNA reads TGTGCCAGCAGTCGCCGGGGGACTAACTATGGCTACACCTTC. It encodes CASSRRGTNYGYTF.

This clone is classed as medium-sized (0.01 to 0.1%). The chain uses TRBV25-1 and TRBJ1-2; weak D call: TRBD1 (5 bases). V gave up 3 bases and J gave up 4 bases, with 12 bases separating them. The CDR3 length is 14 residues. CDR1 and CDR2 (germline): MGHDK, SYGVNS. The CDR3 DNA is TGTGCCAGCAGTGAGAAGGCAGGGCTCTATGGCTACACCTTC. Translation: CASSEKAGLYGYTF.

The chain links TRBV28 to TRBJ1-1; no firm D call. V was pared by 6 bases and J by 4 bases, with 9 bases between. The CDR3 contains 12 residues. Germline CDR1 reads MDHEN; CDR2 reads SYDVKM. The CDR3 DNA follows: TGTGCCAGCAGCTATCGGAGCACTGAAGCTTTCTTT. Its translation: CASSYRSTEAFF.

The chain has TRBV24-1 and TRBJ2-1, with 8 bases that match TRBD2. The V gene's germline CDR1 is KGHDR and CDR2 SFDVKD. The CDR3 spans 15 residues. The V and J ends lost 7 bases and 4 bases, in that order; junction bases with no gene match: 8. CDR3 in amino acids: CATRTSGSAYNEQFF. The CDR3 nucleotides read TGTGCCACCAGAACTAGCGGCAGCGCGTACAATGAGCAGTTCTTC.

The rearrangement uses TRBV19 and TRBJ2-7; 9 nucleotides agree with TRBD1. CDR3 length: 15 amino acids. The V gene's germline CDR1 is LNHDA and CDR2 SQIVND (reference sequence). J lost 9 bases, V lost 4 bases, and 13 bases had no gene match. In nucleotides, the CDR3 is TGTGCCAGTAGTAGCCTTTCAATGACAGGGGGAGGGCAGTACTTC. Amino acids: CASSSLSMTGGGQYF.

This clone was counted only a few times. The genes are TRBV7-8 and TRBJ2-2; TRBD1 might be the D (6 bases). The CDR3 extends over 17 amino acids. The V gene's germline CDR1 is SGHVS and CDR2 FQNEAQ. Deletions cut 10 bases from V and 0 bases from J, with 21 bases between. This CDR3 reads CAIQGRAADANTGELFF. The CDR3 DNA is TGTGCCATCCAGGGGAGAGCGGCAGACGCGAACACCGGGGAGCTGTTTTTT. The whole variable domain, remainder taken from reference TRBV7-8 and TRBJ2-2, is GAGVSQSPRYKVAKRGQDVALRCDPISGHVSLFWYQQALGQGPEFLTYFQNEAQLDKSGLPSDRFFAERPEGSVSTLKIQRTQQEDSAVYLCAIQGRAADANTGELFFGEGSRLTVL.

The chain couples TRBV10-3 to TRBJ1-4; maybe TRBD1 (6 bases). The CDR3 consists of 15 residues. Per germline, CDR1 ENHRY and CDR2 SYGVKD. V shed 0 bases and J shed 2 bases, with 7 bases lying between them. CDR3 nucleotide sequence: TGTGCCATCAGTGAGTCGCAGGGGACTAATGAAAAACTGTTTTTT. Amino acids: CAISESQGTNEKLFF.

The rearrangement uses TRBV7-9 and TRBJ1-3; D perhaps matches TRBD1 (5 bases). The CDR3 covers 16 residues. CDR1 is SEHNR and CDR2 is FQNEAQ in the germline V gene (reference sequence). V lost 1 base, J lost 0 bases, and 10 bases lay in between. The CDR3 DNA sequence: TGTGCCAGCAGCTTAGAGGAGGGGAGCTCTGGAAACACCATATATTTT. Amino acid sequence: CASSLEEGSSGNTIYF. The whole variable domain, remainder taken from reference TRBV7-9 and TRBJ1-3, is DTGVSQNPRHKITKRGQNVTFRCDPISEHNRLYWYRQTLGQGPEFLTYFQNEAQLEKSRLLSDRFSAERPKGSFSTLEIQRTEQGDSAMYLCASSLEEGSSGNTIYFGEGSWLTVV.

The genes are TRBV29-1 and TRBJ2-1, with TRBD1 identical over 9 bases. The CDR3 runs to 14 residues. Trimming removed 6 bases from V and 5 bases from J; junction bases left unmatched: 8. Germline CDR1 reads SQVTM; CDR2 reads ANQGSEA. The CDR3 sequence is CSVSPRDRDNEQFF. CDR3 nucleotide sequence: TGCAGCGTCTCTCCCCGGGACAGGGACAATGAGCAGTTCTTC.

This clone was counted a few times. The chain uses TRBV5-5 and TRBJ2-7; D might be TRBD1 (5 bases). From germline, CDR1 is SGHKS and CDR2 YYEKEE (reference sequence). The CDR3 totals 13 residues. V was cut by 2 bases and J by 0 bases, with 6 bases left in between. In DNA form, the CDR3 reads TGTGCCAGCAGCTTTCAGGGCTCCTACGAGCAGTACTTC. It codes for CASSFQGSYEQYF.

The chain links TRBV3-1 (or the pseudogene TRBV3-2) to TRBJ1-6; D perhaps matches TRBD1 (6 bases). The CDR3 runs 14 residues. Trimming took 4 bases from V and 4 from J, leaving 8 bases between them. The germline CDR1 and CDR2 sequences are LGHDT and YNNKEL (reference sequence). CDR3 in amino acids: CASSPGQYNSPLHF. The CDR3 DNA reads as TGTGCCAGCAGCCCAGGACAGTATAATTCACCCCTCCACTTT.

This chain connects TRBV5-4 to TRBJ1-1; 8 positions agree with TRBD1. The CDR3 consists of 16 residues. V trimming: 5 bases; J trimming: 0 bases; junction bases outside the gene matches: 9. Germline-derived CDR1 and CDR2 are SGHNT and YYREEE (reference sequence). The CDR3: CASRLRGPVLNTEAFF. The CDR3 nucleotides are TGTGCCAGCAGGCTCAGGGGGCCAGTCTTGAACACTGAAGCTTTCTTT.

The gene calls are TRBV5-1 and TRBJ2-7, with a possible D match to TRBD1 (6 bases). This CDR3 region has 14 residues. The V gene's germline CDR1 is SGHRS and CDR2 YFSETQ. V lost 0 bases, J lost 5 bases, and 12 bases lay in between. The CDR3 is CASSLGDRSHEQYF. The CDR3 DNA is TGCGCCAGCAGCTTGGGAGACAGGTCCCACGAGCAGTACTTC. Supplemented by reference TRBV5-1 and TRBJ2-7, the full variable domain reads KAGVTQTPRYLIKTRGQQVTLSCSPISGHRSVSWYQQTPGQGLQFLFEYFSETQRNKGNFPGRFSGRQFSNSRSEMNVSTLELGDSALYLCASSLGDRSHEQYFGPGTRLTVT.

This clone has a single count. The chain employs TRBV29-1 and TRBJ1-2, with 7 positions matching TRBD1. J lost 7 bases, V lost 3 bases, and 8 bases had no gene match. CDR1 and CDR2 from the germline V gene are SQVTM and ANQGSEA. CDR3 length equals 13 residues. In DNA, the CDR3 is TGCAGCGTTGAGGCGACAGGGTTGGGTGGCTACACCTTC. Its translation: CSVEATGLGGYTF.

The V and J genes are TRBV21-1 and TRBJ1-1. TRBV21-1 is tagged as a pseudogene. CDR3 length: 12 amino acids. CDR3 DNA: TGTGCCAGCAGCAAGAAAACCGGTCGGGCTTTCTTT. This gives the protein CASSKKTGRAFF.

This rearrangement joins TRBV10-3 to TRBJ1-1; TRBD1 matches at 11 bases. Germline V lookup: CDR1 ENHRY, CDR2 SYGVKD. V dropped 0 bases and J dropped 5; count of bases not matched to a gene: 2. The CDR3 spans 15 residues. This CDR3 reads CAISESGQGGTEAFF. CDR3 DNA sequence: TGTGCCATCAGTGAGTCGGGACAGGGGGGTACTGAAGCTTTCTTT.

This clone was detected only once. The rearrangement links TRBV27 to TRBJ1-6; no clear D gene. This CDR3 is 13 amino acids long. Germline values: CDR1 MNHEY, CDR2 SMNVEV (reference sequence). V was clipped by 3 bases and J by 7 bases, with 7 bases between them. The CDR3 loop reads CASSFRGNSPLHF. The CDR3 bases are TGTGCCAGCAGTTTCCGAGGGAATTCACCCCTCCACTTT.

The chain joins TRBV5-6 to TRBJ1-1; the match to TRBD1 covers 9 bases. The V segment lost 1 base and the J segment 5 bases; nucleotides outside the gene matches: 9. The CDR3 sequence is 16 residues long. CDR1 and CDR2 from the germline V gene are SGHDT and YYEEEE. CDR3 residues: CASSLKGQGRWTEAFF. The CDR3 nucleotides are TGTGCCAGCAGCTTGAAGGGACAGGGTCGTTGGACTGAAGCTTTCTTT.

This chain uses TRBV7-6 with TRBJ2-7; weak D call: TRBD2 (5 bases). V lost 3 bases and J 3 bases, leaving 15 bases between the germline ends. The CDR3 runs to 15 residues. In germline, CDR1 is SGHVS, CDR2 FNYEAQ. CDR3 loop: CASSFGSSDLYEQYF. The CDR3 DNA sequence: TGTGCCAGCAGCTTTGGCAGTAGCGACCTCTACGAGCAGTACTTC.

This clone came up a few times. The J gene is TRBJ1-2, the V gene TRBV10-1; no clear D gene. This CDR3 has 16 residues. Trimming shortened V by 0 bases and J by 5 bases, and 16 bases separated the two germline ends. CDR1 is WNHNN, CDR2 SYGVQD, per germline (reference sequence). In nucleotides, the CDR3 is TGCGCCAGCAGTGAGTCGGCAGACCCCGACTATTATGGCTACACCTTC. It is translated as CASSESADPDYYGYTF.

This clone was picked up one time. The chain combines TRBV18 with TRBJ1-2, with 7 bases aligning to TRBD1. The ends lost 3 bases at V and 2 bases at J; junction bases unmatched: 6. Germline CDR1 and CDR2: KGHSH and LQKENI. This CDR3 region has 15 residues. The CDR3: CASSPYRDSNYGYTF. The DNA of the CDR3 is TGTGCCAGCTCACCCTACCGGGACAGCAACTATGGCTACACCTTC. Combining the CDR3 with reference TRBV18 and TRBJ1-2 gives the whole variable domain NAGVMQNPRHLVRRRGQEARLRCSPMKGHSHVYWYRQLPEEGLKFMVYLQKENIIDESGMPKERFSAEFPKEGPSILRIQQVVRGDSAAYFCASSPYRDSNYGYTFGSGTRLTVV.

The V and J genes are TRBV19 and TRBJ1-2, with D perhaps matching TRBD1 (5 bases). Trimming left V 6 bases short and J 4 bases short, with 15 bases between. The length of the CDR3 is 14 residues. Germline values: CDR1 LNHDA, CDR2 SQIVND (reference sequence). Written as DNA, the CDR3 is TGTGCCAGTAGGACAGTGGGGGGAGTCTATGGCTACACCTTC. Translated, it gives CASRTVGGVYGYTF.

The rearrangement links TRBV6-5 to TRBJ2-1; 15 bases are a match to TRBD2. The germline gives CDR1 MNHEY, CDR2 SVGAGI. With 6 bases clipped from V and 12 bases from J, the junction kept 6 bases outside the gene matches. There are 14 residues in the CDR3. Here the CDR3 DNA reads TGTGCCAGCAGACAAAGGACTAGCGGGAGGGGGCAGTTCTTC. Translated: CASRQRTSGRGQFF.

V is TRBV5-1 and J is TRBJ2-5; maybe TRBD1 (6 bases). Germline V gene lookup returns CDR1 SGHRS and CDR2 YFSETQ. The CDR3 is 13 amino acids. Trimming removed 7 bases at V and 3 bases at J, with 13 bases between. The CDR3 DNA sequence: TGCGCCAGCGGCGACTGGACAGAAGAGACCCAGTACTTC. Amino acids: CASGDWTEETQYF.

The chain joins TRBV5-1 to TRBJ2-7; 8 bases agree with TRBD2. The CDR3 length is 15 residues. Germline CDR1 and CDR2: SGHRS and YFSETQ. Trimming removed 0 bases from V and 6 bases from J; junction bases left unmatched: 8. The DNA for the CDR3 is TGCGCCAGCAGCTTGGATACAGCGGGAGATGTCGAGCAGTACTTC. This translates into CASSLDTAGDVEQYF.

The chain links TRBV5-6 to TRBJ1-2; D might be TRBD1 (6 bases). The CDR3 has 13 amino acids. CDR1 and CDR2 (germline): SGHDT, YYEEEE. With 4 bases removed from V and 5 bases from J, the gap between germline ends came to 12 bases. The CDR3 coding sequence is TGTGCCAGCAGCGGACCAGGGGTTTATGGCTACACCTTC. It yields the protein CASSGPGVYGYTF.